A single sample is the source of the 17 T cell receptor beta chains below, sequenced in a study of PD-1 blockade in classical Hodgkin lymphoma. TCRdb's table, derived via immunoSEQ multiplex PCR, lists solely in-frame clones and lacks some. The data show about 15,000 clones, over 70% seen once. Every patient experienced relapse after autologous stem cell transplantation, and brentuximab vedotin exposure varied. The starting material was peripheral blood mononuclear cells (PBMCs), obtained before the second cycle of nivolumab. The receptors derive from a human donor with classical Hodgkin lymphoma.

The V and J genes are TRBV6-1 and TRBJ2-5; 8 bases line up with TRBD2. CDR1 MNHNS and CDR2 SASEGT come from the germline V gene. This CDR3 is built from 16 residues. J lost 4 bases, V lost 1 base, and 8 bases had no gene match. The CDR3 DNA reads TGTGCCAGCAGTGAAGTGGTTGCGAGCGGGAGAGAGACCCAGTACTTC. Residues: CASSEVVASGRETQYF.

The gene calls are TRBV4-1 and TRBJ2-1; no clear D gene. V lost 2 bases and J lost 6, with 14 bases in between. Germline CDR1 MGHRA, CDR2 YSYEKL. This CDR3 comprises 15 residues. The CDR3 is CASSQPYPLGNEQFF. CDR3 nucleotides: TGCGCCAGCAGCCAACCTTACCCCTTGGGCAATGAGCAGTTCTTC.

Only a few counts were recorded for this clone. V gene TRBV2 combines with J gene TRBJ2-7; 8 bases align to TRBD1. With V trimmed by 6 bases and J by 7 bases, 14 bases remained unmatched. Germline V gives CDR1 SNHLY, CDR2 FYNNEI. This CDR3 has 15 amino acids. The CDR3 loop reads CASRVAGQVLLEQYF. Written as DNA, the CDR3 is TGTGCCAGCAGGGTGGCGGGACAGGTTTTATTGGAGCAGTACTTC. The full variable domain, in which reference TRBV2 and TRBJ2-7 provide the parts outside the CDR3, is EPEVTQTPSHQVTQMGQEVILRCVPISNHLYFYWYRQILGQKVEFLVSFYNNEISEKSEIFDDQFSVERPDGSNFTLKIRSTKLEDSAMYFCASRVAGQVLLEQYFGPGTRLTVT.

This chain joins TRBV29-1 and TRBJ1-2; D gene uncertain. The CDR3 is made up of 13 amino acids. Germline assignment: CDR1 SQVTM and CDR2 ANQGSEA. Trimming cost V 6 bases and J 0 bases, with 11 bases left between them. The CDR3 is CSVLNTTNYGYTF. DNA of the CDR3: TGCAGCGTCCTGAACACCACTAACTATGGCTACACCTTC.

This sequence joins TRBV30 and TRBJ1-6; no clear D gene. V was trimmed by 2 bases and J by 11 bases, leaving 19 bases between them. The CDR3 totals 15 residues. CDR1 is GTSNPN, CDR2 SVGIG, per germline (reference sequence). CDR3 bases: TGTGCCTGGAGTCCTAGCCTCTATGCGCATCCACCCCTCCACTTT. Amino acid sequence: CAWSPSLYAHPPLHF.

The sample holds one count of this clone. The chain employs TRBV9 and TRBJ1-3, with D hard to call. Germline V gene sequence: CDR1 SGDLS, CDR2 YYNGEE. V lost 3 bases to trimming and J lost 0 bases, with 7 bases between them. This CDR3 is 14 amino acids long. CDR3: CASSGAGSGNTIYF. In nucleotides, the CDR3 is TGTGCCAGCAGCGGTGCGGGCTCTGGAAACACCATATATTTT.

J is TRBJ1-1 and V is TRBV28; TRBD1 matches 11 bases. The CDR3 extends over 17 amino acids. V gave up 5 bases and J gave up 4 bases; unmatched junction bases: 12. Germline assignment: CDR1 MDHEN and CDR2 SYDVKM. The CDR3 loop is CASSGGQGVNLGTEAFF. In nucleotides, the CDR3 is TGTGCCAGCAGTGGGGGACAGGGGGTAAACCTGGGCACTGAAGCTTTCTTT.

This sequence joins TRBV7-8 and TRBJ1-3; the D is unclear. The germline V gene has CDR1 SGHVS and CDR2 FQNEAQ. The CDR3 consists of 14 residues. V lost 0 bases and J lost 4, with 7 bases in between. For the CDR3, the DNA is TGTGCCAGCAGCTTAGCCCATGGGGGAAACACCATATATTTT. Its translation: CASSLAHGGNTIYF.

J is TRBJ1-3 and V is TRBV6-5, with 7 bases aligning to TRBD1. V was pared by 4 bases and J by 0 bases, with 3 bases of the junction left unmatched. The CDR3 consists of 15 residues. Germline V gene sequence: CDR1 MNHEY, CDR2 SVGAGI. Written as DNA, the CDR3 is TGTGCCAGCAGTTTCGGACAGGACTCTGGAAACACCATATATTTT. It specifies CASSFGQDSGNTIYF.

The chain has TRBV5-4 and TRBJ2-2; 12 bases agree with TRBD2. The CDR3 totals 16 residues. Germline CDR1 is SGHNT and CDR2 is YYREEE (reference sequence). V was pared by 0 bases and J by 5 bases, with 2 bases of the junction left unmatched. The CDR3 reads CASSLGLAGDTGELFF. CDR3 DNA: TGTGCCAGCAGCTTGGGACTAGCGGGAGATACCGGGGAGCTGTTTTTT.

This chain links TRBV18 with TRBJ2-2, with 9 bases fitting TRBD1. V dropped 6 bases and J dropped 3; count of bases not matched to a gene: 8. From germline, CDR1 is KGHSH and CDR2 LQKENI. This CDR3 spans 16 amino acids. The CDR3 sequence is CASSQTGTGYTGELFF. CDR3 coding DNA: TGTGCCAGCTCTCAGACCGGGACAGGGTACACCGGGGAGCTGTTTTTT.

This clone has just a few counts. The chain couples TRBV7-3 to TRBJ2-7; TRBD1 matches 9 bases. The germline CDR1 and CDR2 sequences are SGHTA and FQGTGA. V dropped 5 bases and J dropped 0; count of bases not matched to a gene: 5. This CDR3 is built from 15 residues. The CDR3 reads CASSETGGSSYEQYF. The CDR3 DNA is TGTGCCAGCAGCGAGACAGGGGGGAGCTCCTACGAGCAGTACTTC.

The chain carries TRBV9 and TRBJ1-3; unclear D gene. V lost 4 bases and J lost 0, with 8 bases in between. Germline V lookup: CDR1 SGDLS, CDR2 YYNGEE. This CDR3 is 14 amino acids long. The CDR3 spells CASSSRISGNTIYF. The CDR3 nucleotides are TGTGCCAGCAGCTCCAGGATCTCTGGAAACACCATATATTTT.

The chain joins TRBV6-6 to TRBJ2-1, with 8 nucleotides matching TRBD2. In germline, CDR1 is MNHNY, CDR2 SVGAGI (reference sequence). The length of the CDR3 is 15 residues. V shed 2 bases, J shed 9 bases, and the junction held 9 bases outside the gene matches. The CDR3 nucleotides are TGTGCCAGCAGTTACGATTCGGGAGGGCGGGGTGAGCAGTTCTTC. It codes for CASSYDSGGRGEQFF.

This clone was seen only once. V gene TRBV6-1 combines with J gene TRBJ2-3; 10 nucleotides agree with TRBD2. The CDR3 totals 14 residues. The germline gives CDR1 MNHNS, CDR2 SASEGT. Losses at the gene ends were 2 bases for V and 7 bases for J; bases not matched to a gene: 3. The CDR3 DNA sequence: TGTGCCAGCAGTGAACTAGCGGGAGTTTATACGCAGTATTTT. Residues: CASSELAGVYTQYF.

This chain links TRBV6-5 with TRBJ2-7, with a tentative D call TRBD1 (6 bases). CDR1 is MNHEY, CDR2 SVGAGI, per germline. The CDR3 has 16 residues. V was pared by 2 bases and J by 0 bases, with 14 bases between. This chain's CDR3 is CASSYRPGTPSYEQYF. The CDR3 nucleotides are TGTGCCAGCAGTTACCGTCCCGGGACACCCTCCTACGAGCAGTACTTC.

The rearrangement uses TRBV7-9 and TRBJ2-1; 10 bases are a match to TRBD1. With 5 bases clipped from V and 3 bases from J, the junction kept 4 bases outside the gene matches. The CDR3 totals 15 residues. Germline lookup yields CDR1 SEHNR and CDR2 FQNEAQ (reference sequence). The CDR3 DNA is TGTGCCAGCAGCGACAGGGGGCGCATCTACAATGAGCAGTTCTTC. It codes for CASSDRGRIYNEQFF.